This passage covers 29 T cell receptor beta chains from one sample sequenced in a study of blood T cell repertoires in COVID-19. TCRdb keeps only in-frame clones here, not all; method: immunoSEQ multiplex PCR. The sample carries a few hundred thousand clones, 70% to 90% recorded once. What was sequenced was PBMCs or T cells enriched from blood (not recorded which). The receptors come from a woman in her thirties or forties with acute COVID-19.

This clone was seen a handful of times. The chain uses TRBV28 and TRBJ1-6; D perhaps matches TRBD1 (6 bases). Germline CDR1 reads MDHEN; CDR2 reads SYDVKM. The CDR3 length is 13 residues. The V end lost 2 bases, the J end lost 10 bases, and 9 bases lay between the germline ends. CDR3 sequence (DNA): TGTGCCAGCAGTTTACCAGGGGACTCACCCCTCCACTTT. Residues: CASSLPGDSPLHF.

V usage is TRBV5-1 and J usage is TRBJ2-7, with 7 bases aligning to TRBD1. The CDR3 extends over 15 amino acids. Germline V gene lookup returns CDR1 SGHRS and CDR2 YFSETQ. V lost 3 bases and J lost 3; bases outside the gene matches: 9. The CDR3 DNA sequence: TGCGCCAGCAGCTCCTACCCCACAGGGGACTACGAGCAGTACTTC. It encodes CASSSYPTGDYEQYF.

The genes are TRBV7-2 and TRBJ2-5, with D maybe TRBD1 (5 bases). Germline V gene lookup returns CDR1 SGHTA and CDR2 FQGNSA. V lost 4 bases and J lost 5, with 17 bases in between. CDR3 size: 15 residues. CDR3 nucleotides: TGTGCCAGCAGCTCCCAACGACAGCCTCGGGAGACCCAGTACTTC. Translating gives CASSSQRQPRETQYF.

The chain has TRBV2 and TRBJ1-1; no firm D call. This CDR3 region has 13 residues. Germline lookup yields CDR1 SNHLY and CDR2 FYNNEI. Trimming took off 6 bases at V and 2 bases at J, with 10 bases between the two ends. CDR3 coding DNA: TGTGCCAGCAGCCTGGGCAGAAACACTGAAGCTTTCTTT. Its protein is CASSLGRNTEAFF.

The chain links TRBV5-1 to TRBJ2-6; D gene unclear. V was trimmed by 0 bases and J by 3 bases, leaving 13 bases between them. CDR1 is SGHRS, CDR2 YFSETQ, per germline. This CDR3 is built from 17 residues. CDR3 DNA: TGCGCCAGCAGCTTGGAAGGCGGAAGGATTGGGGCCAACGTCCTGACTTTC. Translation gives CASSLEGGRIGANVLTF.

The rearrangement uses TRBV28 and TRBJ2-7; 7 bases are a match to TRBD1. Looked up from germline, CDR1 is MDHEN and CDR2 is SYDVKM. This CDR3 region has 12 residues. V trimming: 6 bases; J trimming: 12 bases; junction bases outside the gene matches: 11. The DNA for the CDR3 is TGTGCCAGCAGCCAGATACGACAGGGCGGGTACTTC. Translation gives CASSQIRQGGYF. The complete variable domain, with remaining parts taken from reference TRBV28 and TRBJ2-7, reads DVKVTQSSRYLVKRTGEKVFLECVQDMDHENMFWYRQDPGLGLRLIYFSYDVKMKEKGDIPEGYSVSREKKERFSLILESASTNQTSMYLCASSQIRQGGYFGPGTRLTVT.

There are a few counts of this clone. This chain links TRBV2 with TRBJ2-7; 7 bases line up with TRBD2. V lost 8 bases and J lost 1; bases outside the gene matches: 8. The CDR3 runs to 14 residues. The germline V gene has CDR1 SNHLY and CDR2 FYNNEI. CDR3 DNA sequence: TGTGCCAGCTCGCAAGGGAGGGCATCCTACGAGCAGTACTTC. Residues: CASSQGRASYEQYF. The full variable domain, with the rest looked up from reference TRBV2 and TRBJ2-7, is EPEVTQTPSHQVTQMGQEVILRCVPISNHLYFYWYRQILGQKVEFLVSFYNNEISEKSEIFDDQFSVERPDGSNFTLKIRSTKLEDSAMYFCASSQGRASYEQYFGPGTRLTVT.

The rearrangement uses TRBV11-3 and TRBJ1-2; D ambiguous. The CDR3 runs 13 residues. Germline V gene lookup returns CDR1 SGHNT and CDR2 YENEEA. The ends were cut back, 1 base at V and 1 base at J, with 4 bases in the middle. The CDR3 nucleotides are TGTGCCAGCAGCTTAGCCAGTAACTATGGCTACACCTTC. It is translated as CASSLASNYGYTF.

The chain combines TRBV12-3 or TRBV12-4 with TRBJ1-1, with a tentative D call TRBD1 (6 bases). The V end was cut by 5 bases, the J end by 11 bases, with 18 bases between. The CDR3 is 13 amino acids. The CDR3 bases are TGTGCCAGCAGTCCCCGGGAGCGGGGGCGGGCTTTCTTT. It codes for CASSPRERGRAFF.

The chain couples TRBV3-1 (or the pseudogene TRBV3-2) to TRBJ2-1, with TRBD2 matching 8 bases. The junction had 10 bases not matched to a gene; V was cut back by 0 bases and J by 9 bases. The CDR3 is 16 amino acids. Germline values: CDR1 LGHDT, CDR2 YNNKEL (reference sequence). CDR3 in amino acids: CASSQEGAGGLGEQFF. CDR3 nucleotides: TGTGCCAGCAGCCAAGAGGGCGCGGGAGGTTTGGGTGAGCAGTTCTTC.

J is TRBJ2-1 and V is TRBV9; 9 bases align to TRBD2. Trimming removed 1 base from V and 4 bases from J; junction bases left unmatched: 9. CDR1 is SGDLS, CDR2 YYNGEE, per germline. The length of the CDR3 is 17 residues. CDR3 protein: CASSVRLAGLNYNEQFF. CDR3 coding DNA: TGTGCCAGCAGCGTAAGGCTAGCGGGACTCAATTACAATGAGCAGTTCTTC.

The V and J genes are TRBV11-2 and TRBJ1-4, with D unclear. Germline V CDR1 and CDR2: SGHAT, FQNNGV. Trimming left V 3 bases short and J 7 bases short, with 9 bases between. The CDR3 sequence is 13 residues long. The CDR3 DNA follows: TGTGCCAGCAGCTTGCGAGGGCTTGAAAAACTGTTTTTT. Protein product: CASSLRGLEKLFF.

The chain carries TRBV4-2 and TRBJ2-7; 12 bases are shared with TRBD2. Losses at the gene ends were 4 bases for V and 3 bases for J; bases not matched to a gene: 7. There are 16 residues in the CDR3. Germline lookup yields CDR1 LGHNA and CDR2 YNFKEQ. This CDR3 is CASSPGGLAGIYEQYF. The CDR3 coding sequence is TGTGCCAGCAGCCCCGGTGGACTAGCGGGGATCTACGAGCAGTACTTC.

The rearrangement uses TRBV27 and TRBJ1-1, with D possibly being TRBD1 (5 bases). The CDR3 is 13 amino acids. V lost 6 bases and J 4 bases, leaving 12 bases between the germline ends. Germline lookup yields CDR1 MNHEY and CDR2 SMNVEV (reference sequence). The CDR3 region is CASRDKGPTEAFF. CDR3 coding DNA: TGTGCCAGCAGGGATAAGGGGCCCACTGAAGCTTTCTTT.

V gene TRBV4-2 combines with J gene TRBJ2-2, with unresolved D. Germline values: CDR1 LGHNA, CDR2 YNFKEQ. The CDR3 runs to 14 residues. The V and J ends lost 4 bases and 0 bases respectively, with 6 bases between them. The CDR3 region has the DNA TGTGCCAGCAGCCCGAGGTCGAACACCGGGGAGCTGTTTTTT. Translation: CASSPRSNTGELFF.

This rearrangement joins TRBV27 to TRBJ2-3; D might be TRBD1 (6 bases). Trimming shortened V by 5 bases and J by 0 bases, and 21 bases separated the two germline ends. This CDR3 spans 18 amino acids. CDR1 and CDR2 from the germline V gene are MNHEY and SMNVEV (reference sequence). The CDR3 DNA reads TGTGCCAGCAGTAAAGACAGGTTTGACAGGCCTAGCACAGATACGCAGTATTTT. Residues: CASSKDRFDRPSTDTQYF.

Comment on this clone: Other DNA sequences in the same sample also yield this CDR3. V gene TRBV12-3 or TRBV12-4 combines with J gene TRBJ2-7; no firm D call. There are 13 residues in the CDR3. Trimming left V 3 bases short and J 0 bases short, with 6 bases between. As DNA, the CDR3 is TGTGCCAGCAGTTTGGCTAGCTCCTACGAGCAGTACTTC. Its protein product is CASSLASSYEQYF.

The chain carries TRBV11-3 and TRBJ2-6; D is unclear. CDR3 size: 15 residues. In germline, CDR1 is SGHNT, CDR2 YENEEA. V was trimmed by 0 bases and J by 0 bases, leaving 3 bases between them. The CDR3 DNA sequence: TGTGCCAGCAGCTTAGAGAGCTCTGGGGCCAACGTCCTGACTTTC. This gives the protein CASSLESSGANVLTF.

The chain recombines TRBV19 with TRBJ2-7; 8 bases match TRBD1. The CDR3 loop spans 16 amino acids. The ends lost 1 base at V and 2 bases at J; junction bases unmatched: 7. Germline assignment: CDR1 LNHDA and CDR2 SQIVND (reference sequence). CDR3 nucleotide sequence: TGTGCCAGTAGTATAGGTAACAGGGGGGACGCCTACGAGCAGTACTTC. Translated, it gives CASSIGNRGDAYEQYF.

The genes are TRBV18 and TRBJ2-1, with a possible D match to TRBD1 (5 bases). Germline V gene data show CDR1 as KGHSH and CDR2 as LQKENI. V gave up 6 bases and J gave up 2 bases, with 11 bases separating them. CDR3 size: 14 residues. The CDR3 DNA reads as TGTGCCAGCTCCCTAGACAGAACCTACAATGAGCAGTTCTTC. This codes for CASSLDRTYNEQFF.

The CDR3, as DNA: TGTGCCAGCACCCGGGGACTAGACTATGAGCAGTTCTTC. Translating gives CASTRGLDYEQFF. The V gene is TRBV9, the J gene TRBJ2-1, with 8 bases matching TRBD2. Germline V gives CDR1 SGDLS, CDR2 YYNGEE. V lost 6 bases and J lost 8; bases outside the gene matches: 7. The CDR3 extends over 13 amino acids.

V usage is TRBV27 and J usage is TRBJ2-7; D is possibly TRBD2 (5 bases). Per germline, CDR1 MNHEY and CDR2 SMNVEV (reference sequence). The germline V and J ends were trimmed by 3 bases and 3 bases, with 9 bases remaining between them. This CDR3 spans 13 amino acids. CDR3: CASSFSGDYEQYF. For the CDR3, the DNA is TGTGCCAGCAGTTTCTCCGGGGACTACGAGCAGTACTTC.

Points on this clone: The junction shows a germline mismatch at one end, possibly a read error. This sequence joins TRBV7-9 and TRBJ2-2, with D tentatively TRBD2 (5 bases). Germline values: CDR1 SEHNR, CDR2 FQNEAQ (reference sequence). This CDR3 is 12 amino acids long. CDR3 in DNA: TGTGCCAGCAGCTTAAACACCGGGGTGCTGTTTTTT. It translates to CASSLNTGVLFF.

This sequence joins TRBV27 and TRBJ2-7; TRBD2 agrees at 7 bases. The CDR3 length is 13 residues. V dropped 6 bases and J dropped 4; count of bases not matched to a gene: 6. CDR1 is MNHEY and CDR2 is SMNVEV in the germline V gene (reference sequence). The CDR3 nucleotides read TGTGCCAGCAGGGGAGGGGACCGATACGAGCAGTACTTC. It is translated as CASRGGDRYEQYF.

The genes are TRBV6-5 and TRBJ2-1, with TRBD2 matching 9 bases. The CDR3 runs 15 residues. In germline, CDR1 is MNHEY, CDR2 SVGAGI. J gave up 0 bases and V 5 bases, and 2 bases lay outside the gene matches. The CDR3 DNA follows: TGTGCCAGCAGTCTAGCGGGGAGCTCCTACAATGAGCAGTTCTTC. Its translation is CASSLAGSSYNEQFF.

The CDR3 reads CASSEPGQGNYGYTF. Written as DNA, the CDR3 is TGTGCCAGCAGCGAACCGGGACAGGGGAACTATGGCTACACCTTC. The genes are TRBV28 and TRBJ1-2, with TRBD1 identical over 10 bases. This CDR3 is 15 amino acids long. Unmatched junction bases numbered 6, after V lost 6 bases and J lost 2 bases. Germline CDR1 MDHEN, CDR2 SYDVKM.

The chain uses TRBV10-3 and TRBJ2-3; 8 bases fit TRBD1. CDR1 ENHRY and CDR2 SYGVKD come from the germline V gene. After removal of 8 bases from V and 4 bases from J, the junction contained 8 bases not matched to a gene. This CDR3 has 14 amino acids. The CDR3 is CAIGSGGRPDTQYF. CDR3 nucleotide sequence: TGTGCCATCGGCTCAGGGGGCCGGCCAGATACGCAGTATTTT.

The V gene is TRBV7-2, the J gene TRBJ1-2; the match to TRBD1 covers 12 bases. Per the germline V gene, CDR1 is SGHTA and CDR2 is FQGNSA. V was clipped by 5 bases and J by 4 bases; unmatched bases: 8. The CDR3 is 16 amino acids. In DNA, the CDR3 is TGTGCCAGCAGCCAAGGGGGGACAGGGGGCAGCTATGGCTACACCTTC. Residues: CASSQGGTGGSYGYTF.

This rearrangement joins TRBV19 to TRBJ2-7; 11 positions match TRBD2. Trimming cost V 5 bases and J 2 bases; bases outside gene matches: 8. CDR1 LNHDA and CDR2 SQIVND come from the germline V gene (reference sequence). The CDR3 extends over 16 amino acids. The CDR3 reads CASSVTGTSGTYEQYF. The CDR3 DNA follows: TGTGCCAGTAGTGTAACCGGGACTAGCGGAACCTACGAGCAGTACTTC.